This T cell receptor beta chain emerged from a study of blood T cell repertoires in COVID-19. In the study overall: Specimens from acute and convalescent COVID-19 originated in the United States, Italy and Spain. PBMCs, B-cell-depleted T cells, or T cells were the source of the cDNA or gDNA that made up the material.

The CDR3 totals 13 residues. CDR1 and CDR2 from the germline V gene are SGDLS and YYNGEE. V was shortened by 4 bases and J by 3 bases, with 10 bases between the two germline ends. Enrolled during active infection, Seattle patients were then followed longitudinally. Measured with immunoSEQ multiplex PCR; TCRdb has only the in-frame clones, and not every one. This repertoire shows approximately 290,000 clones, over 75% found once; its top ten account for roughly 0.94%. The source of this sequence is a human donor with COVID-19, enrolled during active disease. The donor label of this sample is uncertain. The chain links TRBV9 to TRBJ2-5; possibly TRBD1 for D (5 bases). The sequencing sample was made of peripheral blood. This chain's CDR3 is CASSPRTKETQYF. The DNA for the CDR3 is TGTGCCAGCAGCCCCCGGACAAAAGAGACCCAGTACTTC.